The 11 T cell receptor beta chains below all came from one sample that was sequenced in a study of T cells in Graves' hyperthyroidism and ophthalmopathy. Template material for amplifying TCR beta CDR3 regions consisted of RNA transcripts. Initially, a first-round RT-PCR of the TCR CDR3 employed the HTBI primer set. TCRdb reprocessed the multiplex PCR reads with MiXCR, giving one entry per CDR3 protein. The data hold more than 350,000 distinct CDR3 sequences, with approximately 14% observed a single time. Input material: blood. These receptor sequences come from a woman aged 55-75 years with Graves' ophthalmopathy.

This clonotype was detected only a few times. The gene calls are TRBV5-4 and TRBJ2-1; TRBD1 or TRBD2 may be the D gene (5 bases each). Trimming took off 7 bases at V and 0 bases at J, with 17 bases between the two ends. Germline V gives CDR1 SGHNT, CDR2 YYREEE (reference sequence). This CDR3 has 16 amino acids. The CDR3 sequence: CASGRRDASSYNEQFF. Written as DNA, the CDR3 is TGTGCCAGCGGGCGCCGGGACGCAAGCTCCTACAATGAGCAGTTCTTC.

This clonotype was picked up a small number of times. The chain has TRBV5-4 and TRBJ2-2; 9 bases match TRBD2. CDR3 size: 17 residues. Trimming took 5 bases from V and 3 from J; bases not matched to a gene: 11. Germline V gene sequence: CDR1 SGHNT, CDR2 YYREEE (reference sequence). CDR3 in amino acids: CASREGREGRYTGELFF. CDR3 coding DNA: TGTGCCAGCAGAGAGGGGCGGGAGGGCCGGTACACCGGGGAGCTGTTTTTT.

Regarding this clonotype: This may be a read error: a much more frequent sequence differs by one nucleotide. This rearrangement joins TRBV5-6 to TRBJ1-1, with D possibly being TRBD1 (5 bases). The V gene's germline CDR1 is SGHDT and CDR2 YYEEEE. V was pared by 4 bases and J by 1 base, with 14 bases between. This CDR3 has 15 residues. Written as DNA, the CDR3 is TGTGCCAGCAGCCCACCGGGACCACAGAACACTGAAGCTTTCTTT. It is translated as CASSPPGPQNTEAFF.

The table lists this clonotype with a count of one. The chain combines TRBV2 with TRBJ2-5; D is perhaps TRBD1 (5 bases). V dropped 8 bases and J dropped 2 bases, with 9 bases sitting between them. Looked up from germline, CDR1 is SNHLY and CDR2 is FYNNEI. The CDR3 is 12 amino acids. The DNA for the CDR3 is TGTGCCAGCGGGGCCGGACAAGAGACCCAGTACTTC. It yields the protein CASGAGQETQYF.

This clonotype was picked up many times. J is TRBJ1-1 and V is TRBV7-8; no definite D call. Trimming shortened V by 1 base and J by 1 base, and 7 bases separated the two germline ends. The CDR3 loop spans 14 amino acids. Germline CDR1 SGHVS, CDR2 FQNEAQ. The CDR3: CASSLEEWNTEAFF. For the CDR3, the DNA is TGTGCCAGCAGCTTAGAAGAGTGGAACACTGAAGCTTTCTTT.

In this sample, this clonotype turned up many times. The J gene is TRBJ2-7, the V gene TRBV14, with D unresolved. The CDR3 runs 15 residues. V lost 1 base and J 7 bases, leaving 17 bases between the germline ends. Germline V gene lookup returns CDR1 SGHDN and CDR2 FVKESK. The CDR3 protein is CASSQVQTARVEQYF. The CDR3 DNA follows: TGTGCCAGCAGCCAAGTACAAACGGCAAGGGTAGAGCAGTACTTC. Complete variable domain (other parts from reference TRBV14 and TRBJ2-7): EAGVTQFPSHSVIEKGQTVTLRCDPISGHDNLYWYRRVMGKEIKFLLHFVKESKQDESGMPNNRFLAERTGGTYSTLKVQPAELEDSGVYFCASSQVQTARVEQYFGPGTRLTVT.

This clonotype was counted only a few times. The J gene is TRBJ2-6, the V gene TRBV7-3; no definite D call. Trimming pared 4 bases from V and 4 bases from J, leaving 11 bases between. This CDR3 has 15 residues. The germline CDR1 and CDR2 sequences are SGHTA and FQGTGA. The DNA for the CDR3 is TGTGCCAGCAGCTCAAGCCGTGACGGGGCCAACGTCCTGACTTTC. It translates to CASSSSRDGANVLTF.

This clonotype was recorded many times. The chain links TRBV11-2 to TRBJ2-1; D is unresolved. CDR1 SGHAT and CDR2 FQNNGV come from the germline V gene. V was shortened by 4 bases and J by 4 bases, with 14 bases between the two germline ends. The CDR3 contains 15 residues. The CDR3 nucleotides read TGTGCCAGCAGCTCGCGACTGGCGGAGTACAATGAGCAGTTCTTC. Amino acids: CASSSRLAEYNEQFF.

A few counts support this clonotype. The CDR3, as DNA: TGCGCCAGCAGCTTCGAGGGGTCGGATCAGCCCCAGCATTTT. Protein product: CASSFEGSDQPQHF. The chain has TRBV5-1 and TRBJ1-5; D perhaps matches TRBD1 (5 bases). The CDR3 extends over 14 amino acids. The ends were cut back, 2 bases at V and 5 bases at J, with 11 bases in the middle. The germline CDR1 and CDR2 sequences are SGHRS and YFSETQ.

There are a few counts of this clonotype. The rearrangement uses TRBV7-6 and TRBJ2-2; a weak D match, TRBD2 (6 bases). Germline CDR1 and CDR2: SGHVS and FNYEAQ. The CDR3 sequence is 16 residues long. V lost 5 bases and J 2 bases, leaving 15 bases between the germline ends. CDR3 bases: TGTGCCAGCAGCCCCGGGACTCCATACAACACCGGGGAGCTGTTTTTT. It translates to CASSPGTPYNTGELFF. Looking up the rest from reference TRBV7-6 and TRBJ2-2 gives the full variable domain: GAGVSQSPRYKVTKRGQDVALRCDPISGHVSLYWYRQALGQGPEFLTYFNYEAQQDKSGLPNDRFSAERPEGSISTLTIQRTEQRDSAMYRCASSPGTPYNTGELFFGEGSRLTVL.

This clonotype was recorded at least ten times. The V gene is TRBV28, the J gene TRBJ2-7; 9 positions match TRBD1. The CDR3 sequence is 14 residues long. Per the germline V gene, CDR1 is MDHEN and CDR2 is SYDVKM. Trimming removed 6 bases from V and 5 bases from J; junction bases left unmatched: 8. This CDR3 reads CASSDRDRVHEQYF. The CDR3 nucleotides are TGTGCCAGCAGCGACCGGGACAGGGTTCACGAGCAGTACTTC.